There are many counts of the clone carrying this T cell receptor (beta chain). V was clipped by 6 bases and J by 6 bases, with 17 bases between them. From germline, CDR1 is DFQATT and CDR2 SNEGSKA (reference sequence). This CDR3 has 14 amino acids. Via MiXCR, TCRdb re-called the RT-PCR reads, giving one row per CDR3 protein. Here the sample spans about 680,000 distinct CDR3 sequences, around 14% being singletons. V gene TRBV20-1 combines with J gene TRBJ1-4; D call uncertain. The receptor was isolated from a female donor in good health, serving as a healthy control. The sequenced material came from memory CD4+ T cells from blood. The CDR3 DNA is TGCAGTGCCCACAAGGGAGAGAAGTATGAAAAACTGTTTTTT. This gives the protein CSAHKGEKYEKLFF.